This T cell receptor beta chain appears in the sequencing data of a study of blood T cell repertoires in COVID-19. Study as a whole: Acute-phase and convalescent COVID-19 samples originated in the United States, Italy and Spain. PBMCs, B-cell-depleted T cells, or T cells provided the cDNA or gDNA that made up the material.

This CDR3 has 14 residues. Deletions cut 2 bases from V and 5 bases from J, with 12 bases between. Germline loops: CDR1 LNHDA, CDR2 SQIVND (reference sequence). Clones were sequenced by immunoSEQ multiplex PCR, and TCRdb holds only the in-frame ones, with some missing. The sample gives under 90,000 clones, roughly 90% of which show up once; about 2.9% is in the top ten. The sample comprised peripheral blood. This sequence was found in a man between 65 and 85 years old with active or convalescent COVID-19. This chain links TRBV19 with TRBJ2-5; possibly TRBD2 for D (6 bases). CDR3 residues: CASSISGVEETQYF. The CDR3 nucleotides read TGTGCCAGTAGTATATCGGGGGTTGAGGAGACCCAGTACTTC.